The 10 T cell receptor beta chains below were found in one sample sequenced in a study of blood T cell repertoires in COVID-19. Assay used: immunoSEQ multiplex PCR; TCRdb lists only in-frame clones, some missing. This table holds 90,000 to 120,000 clones, approximately 84% found once. Material for sequencing was peripheral blood. These receptors were taken from a human donor in a cohort sampled during active COVID-19.

The chain uses TRBV6-5 and TRBJ2-1; the match to TRBD2 covers 7 bases. CDR1 MNHEY and CDR2 SVGAGI come from the germline V gene. V lost 8 bases to trimming and J lost 4 bases; unmatched junction nucleotides: 8. This CDR3 is built from 14 residues. The DNA for the CDR3 is TGTGCCAGCGGGCGTGGGGGAGGGTACAATGAGCAGTTCTTC. Translating it yields CASGRGGGYNEQFF.

V is TRBV28 and J is TRBJ2-1; D is perhaps TRBD1 (5 bases). V dropped 7 bases and J dropped 7 bases, with 20 bases sitting between them. The germline V gene has CDR1 MDHEN and CDR2 SYDVKM. The CDR3 covers 15 residues. DNA for the CDR3: TGTGCCAGCAAGCCCCGAAGGGGCATAAGGAATGAGCAGTTCTTC. Its protein is CASKPRRGIRNEQFF.

The CDR3 is CASSIRRGGFNYGYTF. CDR3 bases: TGTGCCAGTAGTATAAGGCGAGGGGGATTTAACTATGGCTACACCTTC. This chain joins TRBV19 and TRBJ1-2; D may be TRBD1 (6 bases). This CDR3 is 16 amino acids long. V lost 2 bases and J lost 1, with 14 bases in between. Germline CDR1 reads LNHDA; CDR2 reads SQIVND (reference sequence).

The gene calls are TRBV11-2 and TRBJ2-7; 11 nucleotides align to TRBD2. The length of the CDR3 is 16 residues. V gave up 4 bases and J gave up 3 bases; unmatched junction bases: 8. The germline gives CDR1 SGHAT, CDR2 FQNNGV. DNA of the CDR3: TGTGCCAGCAGCTCATTAGCGGGAGGGAAATTCTACGAGCAGTACTTC. This translates into CASSSLAGGKFYEQYF.

The chain links TRBV27 to TRBJ2-1; the match to TRBD2 covers 11 bases. This CDR3 has 16 amino acids. V shed 6 bases, J shed 2 bases, and the junction held 6 bases outside the gene matches. The germline gives CDR1 MNHEY, CDR2 SMNVEV (reference sequence). CDR3 loop: CASSPSGRRPYNEQFF. CDR3 sequence (DNA): TGTGCCAGCAGCCCTAGCGGGAGGCGACCCTACAATGAGCAGTTCTTC.

The chain couples TRBV5-1 to TRBJ2-1; 9 nucleotides match TRBD2. The CDR3 loop spans 15 amino acids. The junction had 5 bases not matched to a gene; V was cut back by 5 bases and J by 2 bases. Per germline, CDR1 SGHRS and CDR2 YFSETQ. CDR3: CASRRAGGPYNEQFF. DNA of the CDR3: TGCGCCAGCAGGCGAGCGGGAGGCCCCTACAATGAGCAGTTCTTC. The full variable domain, in which reference TRBV5-1 and TRBJ2-1 provide the parts outside the CDR3, is KAGVTQTPRYLIKTRGQQVTLSCSPISGHRSVSWYQQTPGQGLQFLFEYFSETQRNKGNFPGRFSGRQFSNSRSEMNVSTLELGDSALYLCASRRAGGPYNEQFFGPGTRLTVL.

The chain employs TRBV7-2 and TRBJ2-4; a weak D match, TRBD1 (6 bases). The ends were cut back, 4 bases at V and 9 bases at J, with 13 bases in the middle. CDR3 size: 13 residues. Germline loops: CDR1 SGHTA, CDR2 FQGNSA. In DNA form, the CDR3 reads TGTGCCAGCAGCTCGAACAGGGAAGGCATTCAGTACTTC. This encodes CASSSNREGIQYF.

The genes are TRBV5-5 and TRBJ2-5; 11 positions agree with TRBD1. Germline V gene lookup returns CDR1 SGHKS and CDR2 YYEKEE (reference sequence). Unmatched junction bases numbered 1, after V lost 4 bases and J lost 5 bases. There are 13 residues in the CDR3. In DNA form, the CDR3 reads TGTGCCAGCAGCGGACAGGGGGCCGAGACCCAGTACTTC. Its translation is CASSGQGAETQYF.

This chain links TRBV7-8 with TRBJ1-5, with 7 positions matching TRBD1. This CDR3 is 16 amino acids long. V shed 5 bases, J shed 0 bases, and the junction held 7 bases outside the gene matches. The germline gives CDR1 SGHVS, CDR2 FQNEAQ. This CDR3 reads CASSPGTAGSNQPQHF. Written as DNA, the CDR3 is TGTGCCAGCAGCCCGGGGACAGCGGGTAGCAATCAGCCCCAGCATTTT.

The chain carries TRBV7-9 and TRBJ2-2; TRBD2 matches 12 bases. The CDR3 length is 18 residues. Germline lookup yields CDR1 SEHNR and CDR2 FQNEAQ (reference sequence). With 5 bases clipped from V and 3 bases from J, the junction kept 10 bases outside the gene matches. The CDR3 coding sequence is TGTGCCAGCAGCCCCCCCCGGACTAGCGGGATGTACACCGGGGAGCTGTTTTTT. As protein: CASSPPRTSGMYTGELFF.